This T cell receptor beta chain originates from a study of CXCR3-negative and CXCR3-positive naive CD8 T cells. Study overall: Per library, roughly 1.4 +/- 0.3 million reads; roughly 130 million TRB reads overall. Whole-study findings and limits: Naive CXCR3-negative cells resembled naive CXCR3-positive cells in TRBV-TRBJ usage; memory cells differed. Hydrophobicity was higher for TRB CDR3s found in CXCR3-positive naive cells than in CXCR3-negative naive cells.

TRB cDNA was prepared as libraries by UMI-labeled 5' RACE. No DNA is given; TCRdb re-called the 5' RACE reads and lists each CDR3 protein once. There are roughly 6,800 distinct CDR3 sequences in the sample, with around 1.2% held by the top ten. About this clonotype: Antigen unknown.

The CDR3 has 15 amino acids. Germline loops: CDR1 DFQATT, CDR2 SNEGSKA (reference sequence). The source of this sequence is a human donor in good health. Some clones in this sample may be carry-over from other donors' samples. The J gene is TRBJ2-7, the V gene TRBV20-1; TCRdb designates TRBD2, a call that cannot be tested without DNA. Sequenced material: naive CXCR3+ CD8+ T cells from blood. Subset of the sample: CD45RO-CCR7+CD27+CD95- naive CD8+ T cells expressing CXCR3 (TNR3+). CDR3 in amino acids: CSARPTSGNSYEQYF.